This note documents a single T cell receptor (beta chain) sequence. The target of this receptor is not known. Nothing much larger sits one base from this clone, and base qualities are not available. The CDR3 regions of human TCRbeta chains were analyzed by immunosequencing. The study's processing was this. TCRs in the repertoires were compared against a reference library of SARS-CoV-2-specific TCRs that had been generated with the MIRA antigen-specificity platform. Breadth was defined as the fraction of unique TCRs that were SARS-CoV-2-associated. Depth was defined as the fraction of total T cells that were SARS-CoV-2-associated. Using the MIRA data, each spike-specific TCR was mapped to the spike region that the TCR reacts to and placed in a CD4 or CD8 class. Log10-transformed breadth and depth values were compared by one-way ANOVA with Sidak's multiple comparisons tests. The table was pulled from immuneACCESS by TCRdb, which kept in-frame rearrangements only. Such tables lose some clones; where checked, under half of the loss comes from unresolved V genes, and the rest has no known cause. D and trimming come from the DNA, and the V and J calls and clone size come from that table. The table for this sample lists around 100,000 clones; around 87% of them were counted only once. The ten most abundant clones make up more than 3.5% of the sample.

The time point label, as the study defines it: baseline before first vaccination. The intended sense of this specimen's treatment or condition label: meningococcal conjugate vaccine given as trial control. Vaccinee samples came from UK trials COV001 and COV002, including a single-blind randomized controlled phase 2/3 trial of AZD1222 (ChAdOx1 nCoV-19) in healthy adults. For TCRbeta chain sequencing, PBMC samples were collected from trial participants at day 0 and at day 28 after the second dose. CDR1 and CDR2 are drawn from the germline V gene: KGHDR, SFDVKD. The CDR3, cysteine through phenylalanine, is 15 amino acids long. Only the CDR3 portion is preserved as DNA: 45 bases, with reading frame beginning at the first base. The V end gives up 3 bases and the J end 11 bases, leaving 13 bases in the junction not matched to a gene. The data were taken from a study of T cell responses to AZD1222 COVID-19 vaccine (dated by TCRdb to the early 2020s). Broadly, across the study: TCR sequencing was performed for 230 to 250 trial participants, of whom roughly 200 were given two doses of AZD1222 and approximately 26 were given two doses of MenACWY control vaccine. Trial participants were enrolled by age into 18-55, 56-69 and 70-plus year subgroups, with 148, 28 and 57 TCR-sequenced participants respectively.

Overall study outcomes, separate from this receptor: The 56-69-year group was small, and its depth increase did not reach significance, likely because of low power. Because no day 14 peak-response samples were available, the repertoires could be characterized only after the peak T cell response. Conclusions about previously exposed vaccinees are limited because only five to seven AZD1222 recipients were SARS-CoV-2 seropositive at baseline. Spike-specific TCR breadth and depth rose significantly after two AZD1222 doses compared with day 0 and with MenACWY recipients. The whole spike protein was spanned by vaccine-associated CD4 TCRs, and dominant responses were seen in regions 160-218 and 743-854. Epitopes outside the regions mutated in the B.1.351 and B.1.1.7 variants were reportedly recognized by nearly half of the unique spike-specific TCRs. Most participants were white British and females outnumbered males, and the authors suggested that clonal diversity may have been underestimated.

The receptor was isolated from an adult in good health. The source material was peripheral blood, sampled on day 0 of MenACWY control vaccination. The chain is assembled from TRBV24-1 and TRBJ2-3, with TRBD2 identical over 7 junction bases. The CDR3 region: CATSDISSGSLRQYF. Read as DNA, the sequence is TGTGCCACCAGTGATATCTCTAGCGGAAGCCTGAGGCAGTATTTT.